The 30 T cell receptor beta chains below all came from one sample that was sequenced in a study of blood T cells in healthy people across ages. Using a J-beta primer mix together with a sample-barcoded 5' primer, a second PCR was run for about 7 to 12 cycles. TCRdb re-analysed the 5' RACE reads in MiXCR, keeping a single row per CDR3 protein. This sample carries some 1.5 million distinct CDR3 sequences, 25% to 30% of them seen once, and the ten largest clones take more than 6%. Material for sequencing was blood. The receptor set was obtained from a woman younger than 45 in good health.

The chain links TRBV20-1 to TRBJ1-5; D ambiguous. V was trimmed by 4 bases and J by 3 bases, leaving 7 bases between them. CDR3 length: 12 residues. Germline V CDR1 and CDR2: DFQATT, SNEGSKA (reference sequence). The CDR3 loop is CSAIDDNQPQHF. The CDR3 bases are TGCAGTGCTATTGACGACAATCAGCCCCAGCATTTT.

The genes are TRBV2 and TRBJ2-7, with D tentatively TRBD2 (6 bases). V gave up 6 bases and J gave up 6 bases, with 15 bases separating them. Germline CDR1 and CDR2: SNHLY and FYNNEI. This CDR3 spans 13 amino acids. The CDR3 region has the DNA TGTGCCAGCAGGGTGTTCAGGGACTCCGAGCAGTACTTC. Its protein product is CASRVFRDSEQYF. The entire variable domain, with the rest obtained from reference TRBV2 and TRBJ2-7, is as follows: EPEVTQTPSHQVTQMGQEVILRCVPISNHLYFYWYRQILGQKVEFLVSFYNNEISEKSEIFDDQFSVERPDGSNFTLKIRSTKLEDSAMYFCASRVFRDSEQYFGPGTRLTVT.

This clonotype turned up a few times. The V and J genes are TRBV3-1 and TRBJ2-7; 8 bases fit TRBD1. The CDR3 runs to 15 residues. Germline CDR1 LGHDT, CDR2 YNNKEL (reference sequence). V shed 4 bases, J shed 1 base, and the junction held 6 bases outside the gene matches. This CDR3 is CASSPRDRSSYEQYF. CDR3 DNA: TGTGCCAGCAGCCCCAGGGACAGGTCATCCTACGAGCAGTACTTC.

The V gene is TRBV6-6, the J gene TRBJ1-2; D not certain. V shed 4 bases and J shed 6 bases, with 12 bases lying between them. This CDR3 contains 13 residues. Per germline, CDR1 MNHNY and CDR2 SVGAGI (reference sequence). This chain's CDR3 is CASSLQEVDGYTF. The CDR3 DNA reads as TGTGCCAGCAGTTTACAAGAAGTGGATGGCTACACCTTC.

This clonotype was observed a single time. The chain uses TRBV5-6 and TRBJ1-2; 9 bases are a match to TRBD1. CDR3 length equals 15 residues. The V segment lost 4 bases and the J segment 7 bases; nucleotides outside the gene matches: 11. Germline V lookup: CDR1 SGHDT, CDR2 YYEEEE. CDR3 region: CASSPFDRGIIGYTF. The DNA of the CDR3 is TGTGCCAGCAGCCCATTCGACAGGGGGATCATTGGCTACACCTTC.

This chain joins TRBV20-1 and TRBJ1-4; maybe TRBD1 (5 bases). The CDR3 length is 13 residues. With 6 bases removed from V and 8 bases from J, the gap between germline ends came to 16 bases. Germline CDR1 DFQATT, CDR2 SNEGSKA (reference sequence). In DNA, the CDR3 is TGCAGTGCCCGGGGGGTGTCGTACGAAAAACTGTTTTTT. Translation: CSARGVSYEKLFF.

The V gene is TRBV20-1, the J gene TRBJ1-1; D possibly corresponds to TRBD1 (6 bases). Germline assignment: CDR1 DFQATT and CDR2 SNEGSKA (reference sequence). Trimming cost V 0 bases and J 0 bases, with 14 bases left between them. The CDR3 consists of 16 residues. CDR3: CSARDPGGRLNTEAFF. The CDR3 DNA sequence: TGCAGTGCTAGAGACCCTGGGGGCAGATTGAACACTGAAGCTTTCTTT.

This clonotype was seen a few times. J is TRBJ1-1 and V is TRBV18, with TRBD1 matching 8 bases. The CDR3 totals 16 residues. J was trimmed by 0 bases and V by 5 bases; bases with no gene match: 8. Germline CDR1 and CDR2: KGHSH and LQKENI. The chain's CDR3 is CASSTGTGLMNTEAFF. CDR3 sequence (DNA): TGTGCCAGCTCAACCGGGACAGGCCTCATGAACACTGAAGCTTTCTTT.

Here the CDR3 reads CASSQDFKSPLHF. As DNA, the CDR3 is TGCGCCAGCAGCCAAGATTTCAAGTCACCCCTCCACTTT. J is TRBJ1-6 and V is TRBV4-1; no definite D call. The CDR3 length is 13 residues. The V and J ends lost 0 bases and 10 bases respectively, with 7 bases between them. Germline V gene lookup returns CDR1 MGHRA and CDR2 YSYEKL.

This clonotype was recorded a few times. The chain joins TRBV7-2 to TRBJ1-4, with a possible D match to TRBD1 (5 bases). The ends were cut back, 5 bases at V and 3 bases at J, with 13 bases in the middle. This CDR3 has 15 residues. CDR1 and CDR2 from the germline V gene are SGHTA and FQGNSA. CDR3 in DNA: TGTGCCAGCAGCGGGGGGGTTTCCCCTAATGAAAAACTGTTTTTT. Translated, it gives CASSGGVSPNEKLFF.

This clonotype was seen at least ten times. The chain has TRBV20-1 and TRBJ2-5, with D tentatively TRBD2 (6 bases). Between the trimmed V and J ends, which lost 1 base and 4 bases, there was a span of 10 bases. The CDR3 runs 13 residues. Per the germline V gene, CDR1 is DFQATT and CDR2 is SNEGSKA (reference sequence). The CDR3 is CSARGLARETQYF. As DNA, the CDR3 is TGCAGTGCTAGAGGCCTAGCGAGAGAGACCCAGTACTTC.

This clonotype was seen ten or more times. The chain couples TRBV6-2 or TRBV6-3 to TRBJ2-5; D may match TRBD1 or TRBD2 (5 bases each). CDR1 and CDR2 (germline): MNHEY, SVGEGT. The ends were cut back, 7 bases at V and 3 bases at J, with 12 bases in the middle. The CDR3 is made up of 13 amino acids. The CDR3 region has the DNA TGTGCCAGCATGGGGACGAACGAAGAGACCCAGTACTTC. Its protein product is CASMGTNEETQYF.

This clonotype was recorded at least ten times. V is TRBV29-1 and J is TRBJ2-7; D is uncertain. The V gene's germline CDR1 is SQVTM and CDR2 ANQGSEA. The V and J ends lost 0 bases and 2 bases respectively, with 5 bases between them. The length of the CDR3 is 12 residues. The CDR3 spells CSVEESAYEQYF. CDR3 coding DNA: TGCAGCGTTGAAGAGTCTGCCTACGAGCAGTACTTC.

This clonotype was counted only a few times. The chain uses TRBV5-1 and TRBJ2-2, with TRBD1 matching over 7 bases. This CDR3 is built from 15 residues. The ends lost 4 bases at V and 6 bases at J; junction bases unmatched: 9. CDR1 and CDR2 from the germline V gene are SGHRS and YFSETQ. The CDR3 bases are TGCGCCAGCAGCCCCGGACAGGACCGCGCCGGGGAGCTGTTTTTT. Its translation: CASSPGQDRAGELFF.

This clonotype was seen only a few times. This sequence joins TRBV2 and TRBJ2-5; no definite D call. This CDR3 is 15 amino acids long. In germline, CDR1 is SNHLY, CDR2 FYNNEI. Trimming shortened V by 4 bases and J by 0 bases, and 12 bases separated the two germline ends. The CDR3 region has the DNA TGTGCCAGCAGTGCCGGTGGGCTAGACCAAGAGACCCAGTACTTC. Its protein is CASSAGGLDQETQYF.

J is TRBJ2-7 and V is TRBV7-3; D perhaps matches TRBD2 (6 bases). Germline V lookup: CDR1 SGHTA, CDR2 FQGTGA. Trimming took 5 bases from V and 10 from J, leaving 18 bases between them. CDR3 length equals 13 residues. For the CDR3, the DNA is TGTGCCAGCAGCGAAGGGACTCCGGAGGCCCAGTACTTC. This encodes CASSEGTPEAQYF. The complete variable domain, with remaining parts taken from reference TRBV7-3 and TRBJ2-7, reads GAGVSQTPSNKVTEKGKYVELRCDPISGHTALYWYRQSLGQGPEFLIYFQGTGAADDSGLPNDRFFAVRPEGSVSTLKIQRTERGDSAVYLCASSEGTPEAQYFGPGTRLTVT.

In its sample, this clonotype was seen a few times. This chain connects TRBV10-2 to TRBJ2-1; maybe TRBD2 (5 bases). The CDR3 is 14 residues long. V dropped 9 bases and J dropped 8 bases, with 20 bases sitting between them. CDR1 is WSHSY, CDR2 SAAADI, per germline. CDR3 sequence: CASLPERTYHEQFF. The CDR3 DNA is TGCGCCAGTCTGCCTGAGCGGACTTACCATGAGCAGTTCTTC.

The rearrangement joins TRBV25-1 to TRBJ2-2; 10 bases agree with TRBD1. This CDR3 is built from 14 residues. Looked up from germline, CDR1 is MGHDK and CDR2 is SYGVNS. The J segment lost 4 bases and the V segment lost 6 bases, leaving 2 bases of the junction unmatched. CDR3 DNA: TGTGCCAGCAGGGGACAGGGGCCCACCGGGGAGCTGTTTTTT. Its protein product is CASRGQGPTGELFF. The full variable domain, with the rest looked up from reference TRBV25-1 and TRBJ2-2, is EADIYQTPRYLVIGTGKKITLECSQTMGHDKMYWYQQDPGMELHLIHYSYGVNSTEKGDLSSESTVSRIRTEHFPLTLESARPSHTSQYLCASRGQGPTGELFFGEGSRLTVL.

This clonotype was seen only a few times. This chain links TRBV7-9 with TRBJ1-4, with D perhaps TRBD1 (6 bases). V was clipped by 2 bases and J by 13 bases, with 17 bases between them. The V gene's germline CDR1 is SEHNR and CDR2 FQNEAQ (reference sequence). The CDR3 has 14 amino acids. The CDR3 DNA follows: TGTGCCAGCAGCTTACCCCCGGAGGGGGAAGTACTGTTTTTT. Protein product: CASSLPPEGEVLFF.

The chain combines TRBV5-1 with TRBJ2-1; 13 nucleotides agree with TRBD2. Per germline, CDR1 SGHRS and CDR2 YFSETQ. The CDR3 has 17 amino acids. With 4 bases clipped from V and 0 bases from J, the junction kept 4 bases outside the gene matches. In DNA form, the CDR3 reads TGCGCCAGCAGCACGACTAGCGGGAGGCTCTCCTACAATGAGCAGTTCTTC. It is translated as CASSTTSGRLSYNEQFF.

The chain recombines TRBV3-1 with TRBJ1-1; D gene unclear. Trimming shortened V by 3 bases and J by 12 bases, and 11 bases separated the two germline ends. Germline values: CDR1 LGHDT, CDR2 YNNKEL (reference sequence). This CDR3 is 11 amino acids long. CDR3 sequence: CASSHAAVTFF. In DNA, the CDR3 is TGTGCCAGCAGCCACGCCGCCGTAACTTTCTTT.

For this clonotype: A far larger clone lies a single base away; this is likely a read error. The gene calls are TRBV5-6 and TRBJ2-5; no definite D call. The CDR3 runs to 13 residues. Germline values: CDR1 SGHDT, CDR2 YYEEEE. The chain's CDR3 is CASSLGTQETLYF. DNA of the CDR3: TGTGCCAGCAGCTTGGGTACTCAAGAGACCCTGTACTTC. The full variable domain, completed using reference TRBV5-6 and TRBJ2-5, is DAGVTQSPTHLIKTRGQQVTLRCSPKSGHDTVSWYQQALGQGPQFIFQYYEEEERQRGNFPDRFSGHQFPNYSSELNVNALLLGDSALYLCASSLGTQETLYFGPGTRLLVL.

The CDR3 DNA sequence: TGTGCCAGCAGCTTAGACCGGAAGTGGAATGAAAAACTGTTTTTT. This translates into CASSLDRKWNEKLFF. V and J are TRBV11-2 and TRBJ1-4; D gene ambiguous. V lost 0 bases to trimming and J lost 5 bases, with 10 bases between them. CDR1 is SGHAT and CDR2 is FQNNGV in the germline V gene. This CDR3 is built from 15 residues. The whole variable domain, remainder taken from reference TRBV11-2 and TRBJ1-4, is EAGVAQSPRYKIIEKRQSVAFWCNPISGHATLYWYQQILGQGPKLLIQFQNNGVVDDSQLPKDRFSAERLKGVDSTLKIQPAKLEDSAVYLCASSLDRKWNEKLFFGSGTQLSVL.

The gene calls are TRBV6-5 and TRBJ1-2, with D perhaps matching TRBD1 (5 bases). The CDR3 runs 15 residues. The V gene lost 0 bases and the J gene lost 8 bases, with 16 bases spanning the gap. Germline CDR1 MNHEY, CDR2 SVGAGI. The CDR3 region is CASSYSTGTESGYTF. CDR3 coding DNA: TGTGCCAGCAGTTACTCGACGGGGACGGAAAGCGGCTACACCTTC.

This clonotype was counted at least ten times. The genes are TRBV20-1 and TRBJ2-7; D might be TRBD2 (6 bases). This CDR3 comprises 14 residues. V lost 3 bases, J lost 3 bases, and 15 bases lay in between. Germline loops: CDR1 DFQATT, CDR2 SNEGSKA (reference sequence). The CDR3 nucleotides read TGCAGTGCTAGGGTCGGGAGCCTACGCTACGAGCAGTACTTC. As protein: CSARVGSLRYEQYF.

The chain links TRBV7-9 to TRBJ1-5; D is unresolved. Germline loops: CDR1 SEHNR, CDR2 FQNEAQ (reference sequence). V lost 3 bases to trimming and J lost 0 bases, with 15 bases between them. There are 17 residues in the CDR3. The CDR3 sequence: CASSLRQTKYSNQPQHF. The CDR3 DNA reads TGTGCCAGCAGCTTGAGACAAACCAAGTATAGCAATCAGCCCCAGCATTTT.

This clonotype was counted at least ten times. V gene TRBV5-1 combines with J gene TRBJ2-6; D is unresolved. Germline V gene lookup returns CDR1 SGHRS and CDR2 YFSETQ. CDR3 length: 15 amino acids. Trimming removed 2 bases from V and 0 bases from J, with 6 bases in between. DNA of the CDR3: TGCGCCAGCAGCTTTACAGTCTCTGGGGCCAACGTCCTGACTTTC. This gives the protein CASSFTVSGANVLTF.

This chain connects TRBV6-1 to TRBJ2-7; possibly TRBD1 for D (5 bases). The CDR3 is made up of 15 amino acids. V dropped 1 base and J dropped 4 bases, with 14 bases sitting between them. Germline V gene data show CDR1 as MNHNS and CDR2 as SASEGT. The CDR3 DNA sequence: TGTGCCAGCAGTGAAGTTCTTGCAGGACAATACGAGCAGTACTTC. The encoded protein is CASSEVLAGQYEQYF.

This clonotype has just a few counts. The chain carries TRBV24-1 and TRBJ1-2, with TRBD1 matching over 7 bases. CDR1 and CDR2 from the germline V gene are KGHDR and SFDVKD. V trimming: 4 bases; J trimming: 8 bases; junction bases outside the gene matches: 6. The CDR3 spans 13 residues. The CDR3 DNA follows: TGTGCCACCAGTGAGGCGACAGGGAGAGGCTACACCTTC. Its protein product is CATSEATGRGYTF.

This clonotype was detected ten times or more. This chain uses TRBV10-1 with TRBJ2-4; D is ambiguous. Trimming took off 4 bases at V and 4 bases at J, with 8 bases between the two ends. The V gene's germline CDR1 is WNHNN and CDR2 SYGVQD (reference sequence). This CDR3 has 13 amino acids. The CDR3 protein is CASSAQPKNIQYF. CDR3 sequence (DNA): TGCGCCAGCAGTGCACAGCCTAAAAACATTCAGTACTTC.